Each of the 28 T cell receptor beta chains below was sequenced from the same sample in a study of blood T cell repertoires in COVID-19. Some clones are missing from TCRdb's copy, which holds only in-frame ones; the method was immunoSEQ multiplex PCR. The sample has about 260,000 clones, about nine tenths seen once. The sample taken for sequencing was peripheral blood. These receptor sequences come from a woman between 35 and 50 years old who had recovered from COVID-19.

As DNA, the CDR3 is TGTGCCAGCAGCCAGGAGACAGCTTACTACGAGCAGTACTTC. Translating it yields CASSQETAYYEQYF. V and J are TRBV3-1 (or the pseudogene TRBV3-2) and TRBJ2-7; possible D gene TRBD1, 5 bases. Germline V lookup: CDR1 LGHDT, CDR2 YNNKEL (reference sequence). The CDR3 extends over 14 amino acids. Trimming pared 3 bases from V and 3 bases from J, leaving 12 bases between.

This clone has only one observation. The rearrangement uses TRBV5-4 and TRBJ1-2; D might be TRBD1 (6 bases). The CDR3 runs to 13 residues. Germline V CDR1 and CDR2: SGHNT, YYREEE (reference sequence). Trimming removed 4 bases at V and 13 bases at J, with 20 bases between. The CDR3 DNA sequence: TGTGCCAGCAGCGTAAATCAGGGGACACCTCGCACCTTC. Protein product: CASSVNQGTPRTF.

The rearrangement uses TRBV11-2 and TRBJ2-2; 10 bases agree with TRBD1. With V trimmed by 6 bases and J by 2 bases, 3 bases remained unmatched. The germline CDR1 and CDR2 sequences are SGHAT and FQNNGV. The CDR3 contains 15 residues. The CDR3 coding sequence is TGTGCCAGCAGGGGACAGGGGCTAAACACCGGGGAGCTGTTTTTT. It codes for CASRGQGLNTGELFF.

The CDR3 coding sequence is TGTGCCAGCAGCTTAGCCCACAGCAATGGCTACACCTTC. Translation gives CASSLAHSNGYTF. The chain has TRBV7-2 and TRBJ1-2; D is uncertain. Germline values: CDR1 SGHTA, CDR2 FQGNSA. The V and J ends lost 0 bases and 6 bases respectively, with 8 bases between them. The CDR3 is made up of 13 amino acids.

V and J are TRBV6-6 and TRBJ1-1, with TRBD1 matching 8 bases. Trimming removed 7 bases from V and 7 bases from J; junction bases left unmatched: 14. Germline V gives CDR1 MNHNY, CDR2 SVGAGI (reference sequence). The CDR3 sequence is 15 residues long. CDR3 coding DNA: TGTGCCAGCACCTCTGCAGGGGGCCGGGGTGATGAAGCTTTCTTT. As protein: CASTSAGGRGDEAFF.

About this clone: A junction boundary mismatches the germline segment, possibly from a read error. The CDR3 sequence is CASSLAGTSRDTQYF. The CDR3, as DNA: TGTGCCAGCAGCTTAGCGGGAACTAGCAGAGATACGCAGTATTTT. This rearrangement joins TRBV7-9 to TRBJ2-3, with D perhaps TRBD2 (6 bases). The CDR3 totals 15 residues. CDR1 SEHNR and CDR2 FQNEAQ come from the germline V gene (reference sequence).

The CDR3 coding sequence is TGCGCCAGCAGTGAAGGCGGGGGGGGTTTCACTGAAGCTTTCTTT. Translation: CASSEGGGGFTEAFF. The genes are TRBV10-1 and TRBJ1-1, with TRBD1 as a possible D gene (5 bases). Between the trimmed V and J ends, which lost 3 bases and 4 bases, there was a span of 15 bases. Germline V gene data show CDR1 as WNHNN and CDR2 as SYGVQD (reference sequence). This CDR3 has 15 amino acids.

The rearrangement uses TRBV5-1 and TRBJ1-6; 7 nucleotides agree with TRBD1. The germline V gene has CDR1 SGHRS and CDR2 YFSETQ. The CDR3 loop spans 14 amino acids. Germline trimming cut 3 bases from V and 10 bases from J; bases unmatched to any gene: 7. The CDR3 protein is CASSSGQQGSPLHF. DNA for the CDR3: TGCGCCAGCAGCTCGGGACAGCAGGGATCACCCCTCCACTTT.

The chain has TRBV7-6 and TRBJ1-1, with D unresolved. The CDR3 is made up of 12 amino acids. Germline CDR1 reads SGHVS; CDR2 reads FNYEAQ. V lost 5 bases, J lost 6 bases, and 10 bases lay in between. The CDR3 loop reads CASSAVGAEAFF. In DNA form, the CDR3 reads TGTGCCAGCAGCGCCGTCGGGGCTGAAGCTTTCTTT.

CDR3 DNA sequence: TGCGCCAGCGGCGCGACAGGGGGGTACAATGAGCAGTTCTTC. Translating gives CASGATGGYNEQFF. The chain has TRBV23-1 and TRBJ2-1, with 9 bases matching TRBD1. TRBV23-1 is given ORF status, its function remaining uncertain. There are 14 residues in the CDR3. The V gene end was trimmed by 8 bases and the J gene end by 4 bases; junction bases not matched to a gene: 6.

The chain links TRBV10-1 to TRBJ1-4; D possibly corresponds to TRBD1 (6 bases). Trimming stripped 2 bases from V and 5 bases from J, with 15 bases between. CDR1 and CDR2 from the germline V gene are WNHNN and SYGVQD (reference sequence). This CDR3 has 16 residues. CDR3 sequence reads: CASSEQGTQPNEKLFF. The CDR3 bases are TGCGCCAGCAGTGAGCAGGGGACGCAACCGAATGAAAAACTGTTTTTT.

The CDR3 region has the DNA TGCGCCAGCAGCAACAGGGGGAACACCGGGGAGCTGTTTTTT. Translating it yields CASSNRGNTGELFF. The genes are TRBV4-1 and TRBJ2-2; 7 nucleotides line up with TRBD1. Germline assignment: CDR1 MGHRA and CDR2 YSYEKL. V was clipped by 5 bases and J by 1 base; unmatched bases: 1. The CDR3 runs to 14 residues.

The chain has TRBV3-1 (or the pseudogene TRBV3-2) and TRBJ1-2, with a possible D match to TRBD1 (5 bases). CDR3 length: 15 amino acids. V lost 0 bases to trimming and J lost 7 bases, with 15 bases between them. The germline CDR1 and CDR2 sequences are LGHDT and YNNKEL (reference sequence). CDR3 sequence (DNA): TGTGCCAGCAGCCAAGATCCGGCAGGGTTCCTTGGCTACACCTTC. Translating gives CASSQDPAGFLGYTF.

This clone has only one observation. V and J are TRBV5-1 and TRBJ2-7; D may be TRBD2 (6 bases). This CDR3 contains 15 residues. Germline V CDR1 and CDR2: SGHRS, YFSETQ. V was cut by 0 bases and J by 2 bases, with 12 bases left in between. CDR3 sequence reads: CASSLAPGRTYEQYF. The CDR3 region has the DNA TGCGCCAGCAGCTTGGCCCCAGGGAGGACCTACGAGCAGTACTTC.

The chain combines TRBV12-1 with TRBJ2-1; the D call in the table, TRBD2, was not verified against the DNA. TRBV12-1 is marked as a pseudogene. This CDR3 region has 18 residues. The CDR3 reads CASSVRTSGVSSYNEQFF. DNA of the CDR3: TGTGCCAGCAGCGTCCGGACTAGCGGGGTCTCCTCCTACAATGAGCAGTTCTTC.

J is TRBJ2-5 and V is TRBV5-1; TRBD2 aligns across 8 bases. The germline V gene encodes CDR1 SGHRS and CDR2 YFSETQ. V was clipped by 1 base and J by 3 bases; unmatched bases: 5. This CDR3 contains 15 residues. Here the CDR3 DNA reads TGCGCCAGCAGCTTGCACTCGCGGGAGGAAGAGACCCAGTACTTC. This sequence encodes CASSLHSREEETQYF. Together with reference TRBV5-1 and TRBJ2-5, the CDR3 gives the full variable domain: KAGVTQTPRYLIKTRGQQVTLSCSPISGHRSVSWYQQTPGQGLQFLFEYFSETQRNKGNFPGRFSGRQFSNSRSEMNVSTLELGDSALYLCASSLHSREEETQYFGPGTRLLVL.

The V gene is TRBV9, the J gene TRBJ1-3; D not certain. With 2 bases removed from V and 0 bases from J, the gap between germline ends came to 9 bases. Germline V gives CDR1 SGDLS, CDR2 YYNGEE. The CDR3 is made up of 15 amino acids. The CDR3 protein is CASSVVGSSGNTIYF. CDR3 in DNA: TGTGCCAGCAGCGTTGTCGGGAGCTCTGGAAACACCATATATTTT.

This rearrangement joins TRBV7-9 to TRBJ2-5, with a tentative D call TRBD2 (6 bases). Trimming took off 6 bases at V and 5 bases at J, with 22 bases between the two ends. The CDR3 spans 16 residues. The V gene's germline CDR1 is SEHNR and CDR2 FQNEAQ (reference sequence). In nucleotides, the CDR3 is TGTGCCAGCAGAAAGGAGGCAGGGAGGTTTTGGGAGACCCAGTACTTC. Its protein product is CASRKEAGRFWETQYF. Full variable domain (outside the CDR3, taken from reference TRBV7-9 and TRBJ2-5): DTGVSQNPRHKITKRGQNVTFRCDPISEHNRLYWYRQTLGQGPEFLTYFQNEAQLEKSRLLSDRFSAERPKGSFSTLEIQRTEQGDSAMYLCASRKEAGRFWETQYFGPGTRLLVL.

The CDR3 here is CASSLMGGGTNEQYF. In nucleotides, the CDR3 is TGTGCCAGCAGCTTAATGGGCGGGGGGACCAACGAGCAGTACTTC. This sequence joins TRBV11-2 and TRBJ2-7, with TRBD2 matching 8 bases. CDR3 length equals 15 residues. Germline assignment: CDR1 SGHAT and CDR2 FQNNGV. The trim removed 2 bases at V and 5 bases at J, leaving 8 bases unmatched.

In this sample, this clone turned up once. This sequence joins TRBV9 and TRBJ1-2; unclear D gene. Per germline, CDR1 SGDLS and CDR2 YYNGEE. The CDR3 contains 15 residues. The germline V and J ends were trimmed by 0 bases and 4 bases, with 13 bases remaining between them. CDR3 in amino acids: CASSVAVHASYGYTF. CDR3 DNA: TGTGCCAGCAGCGTAGCTGTACACGCTTCCTATGGCTACACCTTC.

This chain joins TRBV4-1 and TRBJ2-3, with 9 bases that match TRBD2. Germline CDR1 is MGHRA and CDR2 is YSYEKL. The CDR3 length is 15 residues. V gave up 6 bases and J gave up 3 bases; unmatched junction bases: 7. CDR3 loop: CASSHSGGRTDTQYF. CDR3 bases: TGCGCCAGCAGTCATAGCGGGGGAAGGACAGATACGCAGTATTTT.

This clone showed up just a few times. This specimen includes other DNA sequences encoding the same CDR3. This sequence joins TRBV2 and TRBJ1-2; TRBD1 aligns across 8 bases. Germline V lookup: CDR1 SNHLY, CDR2 FYNNEI. The CDR3 loop spans 12 amino acids. J was trimmed by 4 bases and V by 6 bases; bases with no gene match: 1. CDR3 protein: CASSDRGYGYTF. The CDR3 bases are TGTGCCAGCAGCGACAGGGGCTATGGCTACACCTTC.

The rearrangement links TRBV30 to TRBJ1-2, with D possibly TRBD1 on 5 matching bases. The CDR3 has 16 amino acids. Germline values: CDR1 GTSNPN, CDR2 SVGIG (reference sequence). Trimming removed 3 bases from V and 4 bases from J, with 21 bases in between. This CDR3 is CAWSPGGSPFAYGYTF. DNA of the CDR3: TGTGCCTGGAGCCCCGGGGGGTCCCCTTTTGCCTATGGCTACACCTTC.

This chain links TRBV5-1 with TRBJ2-1; a possible D gene is TRBD2 (5 bases). Germline V gives CDR1 SGHRS, CDR2 YFSETQ. CDR3 size: 16 residues. Between the trimmed V and J ends, which lost 0 bases and 2 bases, there was a span of 12 bases. CDR3 region: CASSLEGAAPYNEQFF. CDR3 bases: TGCGCCAGCAGCTTGGAGGGAGCGGCCCCCTACAATGAGCAGTTCTTC. The entire variable domain, with the rest obtained from reference TRBV5-1 and TRBJ2-1, is as follows: KAGVTQTPRYLIKTRGQQVTLSCSPISGHRSVSWYQQTPGQGLQFLFEYFSETQRNKGNFPGRFSGRQFSNSRSEMNVSTLELGDSALYLCASSLEGAAPYNEQFFGPGTRLTVL.

This chain links TRBV18 with TRBJ2-7; 10 nucleotides line up with TRBD1. The CDR3 sequence is 14 residues long. Germline CDR1 KGHSH, CDR2 LQKENI. The V segment lost 6 bases and the J segment 3 bases; nucleotides outside the gene matches: 5. CDR3 sequence (DNA): TGTGCCAGCTCCCAGGGGACAGGGGACTACGAGCAGTACTTC. This encodes CASSQGTGDYEQYF.

V usage is TRBV29-1 and J usage is TRBJ1-2, with TRBD1 identical over 7 bases. This CDR3 is built from 12 residues. CDR1 and CDR2 (germline): SQVTM, ANQGSEA. V was clipped by 7 bases and J by 5 bases; unmatched bases: 7. CDR3 DNA: TGCAGCGCTGACAGGGTGGGGTATGGCTACACCTTC. This codes for CSADRVGYGYTF.

The J gene is TRBJ1-2, the V gene TRBV10-3; 7 nucleotides match TRBD1. V was pared by 0 bases and J by 5 bases, with 3 bases of the junction left unmatched. The germline V gene encodes CDR1 ENHRY and CDR2 SYGVKD. The CDR3 has 14 residues. The CDR3 reads CAISESGTVYGYTF. CDR3 bases: TGTGCCATCAGTGAGTCAGGGACAGTATATGGCTACACCTTC.

The chain couples TRBV4-1 to TRBJ2-7, with TRBD1 identical over 10 bases. The CDR3 extends over 17 amino acids. With V trimmed by 3 bases and J by 2 bases, 10 bases remained unmatched. Germline V gene sequence: CDR1 MGHRA, CDR2 YSYEKL. Here the CDR3 reads CASSQGTGVMAPYEQYF. CDR3 DNA: TGCGCCAGCAGCCAGGGGACAGGGGTGATGGCTCCCTACGAGCAGTACTTC.